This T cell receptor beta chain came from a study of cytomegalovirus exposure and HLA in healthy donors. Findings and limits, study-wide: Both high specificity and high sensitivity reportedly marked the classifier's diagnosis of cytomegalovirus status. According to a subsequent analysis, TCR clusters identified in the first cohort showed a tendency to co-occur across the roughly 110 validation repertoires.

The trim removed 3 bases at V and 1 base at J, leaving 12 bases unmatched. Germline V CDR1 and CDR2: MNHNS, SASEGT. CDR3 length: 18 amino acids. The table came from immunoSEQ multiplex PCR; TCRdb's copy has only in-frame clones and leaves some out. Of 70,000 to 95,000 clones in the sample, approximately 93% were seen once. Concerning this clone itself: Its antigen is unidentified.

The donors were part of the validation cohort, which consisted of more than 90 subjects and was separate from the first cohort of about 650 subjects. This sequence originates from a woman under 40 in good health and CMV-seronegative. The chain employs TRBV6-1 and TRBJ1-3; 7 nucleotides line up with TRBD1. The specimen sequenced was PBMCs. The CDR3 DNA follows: TGTGCCAGCAGTGAGGCGGGACAGTCTTTTTTTTCTGGAAACACCATATATTTT. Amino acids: CASSEAGQSFFSGNTIYF.